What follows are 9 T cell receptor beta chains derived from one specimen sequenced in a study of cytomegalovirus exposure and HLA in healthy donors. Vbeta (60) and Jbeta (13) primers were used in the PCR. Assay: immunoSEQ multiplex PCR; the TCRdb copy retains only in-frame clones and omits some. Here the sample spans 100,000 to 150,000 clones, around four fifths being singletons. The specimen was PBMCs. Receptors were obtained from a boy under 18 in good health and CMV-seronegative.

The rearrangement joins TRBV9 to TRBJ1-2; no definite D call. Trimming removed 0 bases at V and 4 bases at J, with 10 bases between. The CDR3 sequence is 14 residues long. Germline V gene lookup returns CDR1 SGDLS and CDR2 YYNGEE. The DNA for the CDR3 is TGTGCCAGCAGCGTAGGCCCAGGCAGCTATGGCTACACCTTC. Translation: CASSVGPGSYGYTF.

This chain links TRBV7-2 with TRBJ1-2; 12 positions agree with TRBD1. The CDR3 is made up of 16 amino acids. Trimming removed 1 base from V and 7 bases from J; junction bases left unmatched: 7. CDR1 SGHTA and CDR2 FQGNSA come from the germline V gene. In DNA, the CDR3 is TGTGCCAGCAGCTTAGGGGGGGGACAGGGGGCGGGTGGCTACACCTTC. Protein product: CASSLGGGQGAGGYTF.

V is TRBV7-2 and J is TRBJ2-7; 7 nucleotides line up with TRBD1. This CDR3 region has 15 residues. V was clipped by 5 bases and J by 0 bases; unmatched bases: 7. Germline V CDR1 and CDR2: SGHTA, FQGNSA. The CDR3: CASSTRRDSSYEQYF. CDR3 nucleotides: TGTGCCAGCAGCACTAGACGGGACAGCTCCTACGAGCAGTACTTC.

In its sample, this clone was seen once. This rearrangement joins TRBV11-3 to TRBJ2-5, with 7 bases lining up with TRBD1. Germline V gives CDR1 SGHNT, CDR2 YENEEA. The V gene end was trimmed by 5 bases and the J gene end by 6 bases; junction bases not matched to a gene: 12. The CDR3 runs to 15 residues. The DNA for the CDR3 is TGTGCCAGCAGCCTTAGCCCCTACAGGGGACAGACCCAGTACTTC. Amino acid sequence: CASSLSPYRGQTQYF.

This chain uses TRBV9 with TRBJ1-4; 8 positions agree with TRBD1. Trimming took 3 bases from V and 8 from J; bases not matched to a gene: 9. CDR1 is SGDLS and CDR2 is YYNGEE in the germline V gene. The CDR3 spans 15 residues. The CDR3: CASSAMTGVTEKLFF. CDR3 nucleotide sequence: TGTGCCAGCAGCGCGATGACAGGGGTTACCGAAAAACTGTTTTTT. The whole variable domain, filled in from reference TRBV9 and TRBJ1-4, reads DSGVTQTPKHLITATGQRVTLRCSPRSGDLSVYWYQQSLDQGLQFLIQYYNGEERAKGNILERFSAQQFPDLHSELNLSSLELGDSALYFCASSAMTGVTEKLFFGSGTQLSVL.

CDR3 in DNA: TGTGCCAGCAGCTTGTGGGGCGCTGAAGCTTTCTTT. Residues: CASSLWGAEAFF. The J gene is TRBJ1-1, the V gene TRBV5-6, with D perhaps TRBD1 (5 bases). Germline V CDR1 and CDR2: SGHDT, YYEEEE. The CDR3 sequence is 12 residues long. V was clipped by 1 base and J by 6 bases, with 7 bases between them.

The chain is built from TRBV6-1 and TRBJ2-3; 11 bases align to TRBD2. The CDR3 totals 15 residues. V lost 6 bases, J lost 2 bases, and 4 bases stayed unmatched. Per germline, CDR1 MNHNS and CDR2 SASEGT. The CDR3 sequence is CASRSSGGYTDTQYF. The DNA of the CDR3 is TGTGCCAGCAGGTCTAGCGGGGGGTACACAGATACGCAGTATTTT.

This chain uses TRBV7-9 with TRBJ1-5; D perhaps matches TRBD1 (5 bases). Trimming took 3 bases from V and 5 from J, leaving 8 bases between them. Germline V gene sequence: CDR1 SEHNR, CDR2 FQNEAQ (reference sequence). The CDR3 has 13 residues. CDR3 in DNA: TGTGCCAGCAGCTTCGGGGGTGATCAGCCCCAGCATTTT. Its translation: CASSFGGDQPQHF.

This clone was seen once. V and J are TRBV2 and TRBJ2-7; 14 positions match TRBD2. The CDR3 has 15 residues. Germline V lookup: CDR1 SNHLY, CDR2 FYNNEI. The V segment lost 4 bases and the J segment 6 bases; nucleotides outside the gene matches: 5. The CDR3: CASSAPGLAGAEQYF. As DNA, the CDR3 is TGTGCCAGCAGTGCCCCGGGACTAGCGGGAGCCGAGCAGTACTTC.